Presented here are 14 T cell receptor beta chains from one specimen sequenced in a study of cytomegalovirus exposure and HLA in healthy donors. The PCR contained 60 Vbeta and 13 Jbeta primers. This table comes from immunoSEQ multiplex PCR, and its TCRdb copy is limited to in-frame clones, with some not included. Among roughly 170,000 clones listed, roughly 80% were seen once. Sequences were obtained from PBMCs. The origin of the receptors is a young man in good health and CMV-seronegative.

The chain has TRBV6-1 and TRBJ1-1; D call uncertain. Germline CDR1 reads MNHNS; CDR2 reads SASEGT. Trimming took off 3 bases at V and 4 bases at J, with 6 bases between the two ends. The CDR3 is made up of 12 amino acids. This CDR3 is CASSDSSTEAFF. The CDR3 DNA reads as TGTGCCAGCAGTGACAGTTCCACTGAAGCTTTCTTT.

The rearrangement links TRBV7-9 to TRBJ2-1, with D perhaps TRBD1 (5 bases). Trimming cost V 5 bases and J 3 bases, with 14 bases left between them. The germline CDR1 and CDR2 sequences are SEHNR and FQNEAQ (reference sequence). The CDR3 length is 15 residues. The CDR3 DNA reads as TGTGCCAGCAGCCACGGCAGGGTCCTCTACAATGAGCAGTTCTTC. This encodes CASSHGRVLYNEQFF. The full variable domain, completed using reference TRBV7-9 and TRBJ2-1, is DTGVSQNPRHKITKRGQNVTFRCDPISEHNRLYWYRQTLGQGPEFLTYFQNEAQLEKSRLLSDRFSAERPKGSFSTLEIQRTEQGDSAMYLCASSHGRVLYNEQFFGPGTRLTVL.

CDR3 bases: TGTGCCAGCAGCTCCACCCGCTACGGGGAGCTGTTTTTT. It encodes CASSSTRYGELFF. V is TRBV7-2 and J is TRBJ2-2; no firm D call. CDR3 length: 13 residues. The V end was cut by 4 bases, the J end by 7 bases, with 10 bases between. Germline V lookup: CDR1 SGHTA, CDR2 FQGNSA.

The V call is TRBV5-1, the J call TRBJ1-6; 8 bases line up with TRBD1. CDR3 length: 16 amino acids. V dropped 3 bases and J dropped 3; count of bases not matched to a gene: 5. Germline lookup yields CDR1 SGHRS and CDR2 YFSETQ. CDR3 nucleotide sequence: TGCGCCAGCAGCTCGTCAGGACAGGGCTATAATTCACCCCTCCACTTT. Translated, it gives CASSSSGQGYNSPLHF. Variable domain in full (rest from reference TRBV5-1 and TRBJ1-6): KAGVTQTPRYLIKTRGQQVTLSCSPISGHRSVSWYQQTPGQGLQFLFEYFSETQRNKGNFPGRFSGRQFSNSRSEMNVSTLELGDSALYLCASSSSGQGYNSPLHFGNGTRLTVT.

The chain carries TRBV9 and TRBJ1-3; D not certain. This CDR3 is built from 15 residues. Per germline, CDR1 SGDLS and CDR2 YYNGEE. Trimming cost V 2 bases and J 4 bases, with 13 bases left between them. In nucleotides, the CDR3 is TGTGCCAGCAGCGTCGCCGAGGGCTGGGGAAACACCATATATTTT. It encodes CASSVAEGWGNTIYF.

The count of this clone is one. The CDR3 bases are TGCGCCAGCAGCCAAGACAACAGGCCCACCTACGAGCAGTACTTC. Encoded protein: CASSQDNRPTYEQYF. The chain employs TRBV4-3 and TRBJ2-7; tentatively, D is TRBD1 (5 bases). V lost 0 bases to trimming and J lost 2 bases, with 11 bases between them. CDR3 size: 15 residues. Germline V CDR1 and CDR2: LGHNA, YSLEER.

The CDR3 loop reads CASSPRGGTGQDTQYF. For the CDR3, the DNA is TGTGCCAGCAGCCCTAGGGGGGGGACAGGGCAAGATACGCAGTATTTT. The chain uses TRBV7-3 and TRBJ2-3, with TRBD1 matching over 9 bases. Per the germline V gene, CDR1 is SGHTA and CDR2 is FQGTGA. The CDR3 has 16 amino acids. After removal of 5 bases from V and 5 bases from J, the junction contained 11 bases not matched to a gene.

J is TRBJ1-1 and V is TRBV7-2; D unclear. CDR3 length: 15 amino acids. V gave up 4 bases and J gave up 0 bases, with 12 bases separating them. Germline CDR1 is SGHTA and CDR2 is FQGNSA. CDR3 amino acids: CASSSRSGVNTEAFF. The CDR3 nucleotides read TGTGCCAGCAGCTCACGCAGTGGTGTGAACACTGAAGCTTTCTTT.

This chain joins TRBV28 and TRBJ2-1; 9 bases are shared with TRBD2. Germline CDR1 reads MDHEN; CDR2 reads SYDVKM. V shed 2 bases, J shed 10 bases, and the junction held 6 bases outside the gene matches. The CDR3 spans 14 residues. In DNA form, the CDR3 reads TGTGCCAGCAGTTTAAGGCGGGAGGGCCCAGAGCAGTTCTTC. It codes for CASSLRREGPEQFF. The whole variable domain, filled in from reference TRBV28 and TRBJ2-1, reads DVKVTQSSRYLVKRTGEKVFLECVQDMDHENMFWYRQDPGLGLRLIYFSYDVKMKEKGDIPEGYSVSREKKERFSLILESASTNQTSMYLCASSLRREGPEQFFGPGTRLTVL.

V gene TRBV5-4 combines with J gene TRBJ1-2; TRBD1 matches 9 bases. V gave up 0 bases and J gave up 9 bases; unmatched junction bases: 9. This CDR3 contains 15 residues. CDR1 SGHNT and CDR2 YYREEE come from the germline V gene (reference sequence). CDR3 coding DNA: TGTGCCAGCAGCTTGGGGACAGGGGCTTTTTATAGCTACACCTTC. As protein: CASSLGTGAFYSYTF.

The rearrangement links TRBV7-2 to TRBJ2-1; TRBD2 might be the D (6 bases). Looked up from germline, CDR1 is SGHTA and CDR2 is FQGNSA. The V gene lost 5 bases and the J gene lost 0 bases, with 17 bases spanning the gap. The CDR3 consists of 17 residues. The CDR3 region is CASSPLWGESSYNEQFF. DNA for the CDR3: TGTGCCAGCAGCCCCCTCTGGGGGGAGAGCTCCTACAATGAGCAGTTCTTC. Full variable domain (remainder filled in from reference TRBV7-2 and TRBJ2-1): GAGVSQSPSNKVTEKGKDVELRCDPISGHTALYWYRQSLGQGLEFLIYFQGNSAPDKSGLPSDRFSAERTGGSVSTLTIQRTQQEDSAVYLCASSPLWGESSYNEQFFGPGTRLTVL.

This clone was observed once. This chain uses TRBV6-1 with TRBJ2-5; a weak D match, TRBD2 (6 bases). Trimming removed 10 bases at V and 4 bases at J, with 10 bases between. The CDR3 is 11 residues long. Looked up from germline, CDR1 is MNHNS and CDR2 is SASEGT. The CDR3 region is CANGSAETQYF. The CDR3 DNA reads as TGTGCCAACGGGAGTGCAGAGACCCAGTACTTC.

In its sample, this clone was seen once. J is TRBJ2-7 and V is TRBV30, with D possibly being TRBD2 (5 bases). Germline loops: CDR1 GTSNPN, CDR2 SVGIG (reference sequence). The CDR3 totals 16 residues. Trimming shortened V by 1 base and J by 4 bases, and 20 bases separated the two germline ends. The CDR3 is CAWSAGSGVLGYEQYF. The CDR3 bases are TGTGCCTGGAGTGCGGGAAGCGGAGTCTTGGGGTACGAGCAGTACTTC.

The CDR3 protein is CASSGGPESDGEQYF. The CDR3 DNA reads as TGTGCCAGCAGCGGTGGCCCTGAATCTGATGGCGAGCAGTACTTC. The chain recombines TRBV5-6 with TRBJ2-7; D is unclear. Germline V gene data show CDR1 as SGHDT and CDR2 as YYEEEE. The V end lost 4 bases, the J end lost 6 bases, and 20 bases lay between the germline ends. This CDR3 is built from 15 residues.